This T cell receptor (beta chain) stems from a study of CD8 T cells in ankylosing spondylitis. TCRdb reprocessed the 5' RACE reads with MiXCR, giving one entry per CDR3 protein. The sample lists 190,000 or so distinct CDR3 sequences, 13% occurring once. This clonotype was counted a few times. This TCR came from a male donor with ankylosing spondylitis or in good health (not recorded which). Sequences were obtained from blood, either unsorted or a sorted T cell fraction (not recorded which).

The CDR3 nucleotides are TGCGCCAGCAGCTCGGATGCGGTGGGGCCAACTTACAATGAGCAGTTCTTC. Residues: CASSSDAVGPTYNEQFF. V usage is TRBV5-1 and J usage is TRBJ2-1, with a possible D match to TRBD1 (5 bases). This CDR3 comprises 17 residues. V dropped 3 bases and J dropped 4 bases, with 20 bases sitting between them. CDR1 SGHRS and CDR2 YFSETQ come from the germline V gene.